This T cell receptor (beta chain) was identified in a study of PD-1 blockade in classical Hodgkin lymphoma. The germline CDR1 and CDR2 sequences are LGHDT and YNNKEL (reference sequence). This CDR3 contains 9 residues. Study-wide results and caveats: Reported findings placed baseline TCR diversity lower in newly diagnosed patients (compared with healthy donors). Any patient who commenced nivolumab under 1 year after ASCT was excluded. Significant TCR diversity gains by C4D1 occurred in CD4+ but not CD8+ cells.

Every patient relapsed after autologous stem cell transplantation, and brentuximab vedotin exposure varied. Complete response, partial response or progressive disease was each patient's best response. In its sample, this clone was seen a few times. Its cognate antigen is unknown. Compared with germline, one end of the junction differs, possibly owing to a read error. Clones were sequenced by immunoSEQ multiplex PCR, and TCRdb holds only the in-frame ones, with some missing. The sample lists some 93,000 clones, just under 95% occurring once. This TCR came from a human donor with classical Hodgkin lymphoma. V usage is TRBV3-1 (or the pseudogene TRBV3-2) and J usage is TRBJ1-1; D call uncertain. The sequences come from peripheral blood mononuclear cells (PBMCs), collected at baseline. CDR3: CASSQWNSF. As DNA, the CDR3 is TGTGCCAGCAGCCAGTGGAATTCTTTT.